This TCR beta chain was profiled in a study of CD8 T cells in Susac syndrome. An input of about 0.5 to 1 ug of RNA was subjected to reverse transcription using random hexamers. It was immunoSEQ multiplex PCR that amplified TCR beta CDR3 across 54 Vbeta and 13 Jbeta. Each CDR3 protein is one row after TCRdb ran MiXCR on the immunoSEQ multiplex PCR reads. The sample carries fewer than 300,000 distinct CDR3 sequences, about 88% recorded once. V lost 5 bases and J lost 5; bases outside the gene matches: 10. Germline V CDR1 and CDR2: SEHNR, FQNEAQ (reference sequence). CDR3 length: 17 residues. The multiple sclerosis controls were treatment-naive patients with relapsing-remitting disease that was stable or active.

The receptor comes from a human donor with multiple sclerosis. Sample: CD8+ T cells from PBMCs. The chain carries TRBV7-9 and TRBJ2-5; 14 bases map to TRBD2. CDR3 sequence (DNA): TGTGCCAGCAGCCCTGGGACTAGCGGGAGTTATGAGGAGACCCAGTACTTC. This translates into CASSPGTSGSYEETQYF.